The 25 T cell receptor beta chains below were found in one sample sequenced in a study of Ad26.COV2.S vaccination and SARS-CoV-2 variants. This sample's treatment: around 19 received Ad26.COV2.S at low or high dose, single or two shots; 5 received placebo; per-sample allocation not given. After the first vaccine or placebo injection, samples were drawn on day 63. Profiled with immunoSEQ multiplex PCR; TCRdb holds only in-frame clones, not every one. The profile shows approximately 410,000 clones, over 80% of them singletons. Here the sequenced sample was peripheral blood, taken in a trial of Ad26.COV2.S vaccine versus placebo. The receptors originated from a person aged 18-65 years who received the Ad26.COV2.S COVID-19 vaccine or a placebo.

The rearrangement links TRBV19 to TRBJ1-2; 8 nucleotides line up with TRBD1. Germline lookup yields CDR1 LNHDA and CDR2 SQIVND (reference sequence). This CDR3 is built from 13 residues. Trimming at V came to 4 bases and at J to 6 bases, leaving 4 bases not matched to a gene. The CDR3 here is CASSTGQGNGYTF. The CDR3 DNA reads as TGTGCCAGTAGTACAGGACAGGGAAATGGCTACACCTTC.

This rearrangement joins TRBV4-1 to TRBJ1-5; D ambiguous. The ends were cut back, 0 bases at V and 7 bases at J, with 7 bases in the middle. The CDR3 contains 13 residues. CDR1 and CDR2 (germline): MGHRA, YSYEKL. The CDR3 is CASSQDWAQPQHF. The CDR3 DNA is TGCGCCAGCAGCCAAGATTGGGCCCAGCCCCAGCATTTT.

This sequence joins TRBV5-6 and TRBJ2-7; the D is unclear. CDR3 length equals 14 residues. The V gene lost 0 bases and the J gene lost 0 bases, with 7 bases spanning the gap. Per the germline V gene, CDR1 is SGHDT and CDR2 is YYEEEE. Here the CDR3 DNA reads TGTGCCAGCAGCTTGGTGTGGGACTCCTACGAGCAGTACTTC. Amino acids: CASSLVWDSYEQYF.

This clone was counted once. The V and J genes are TRBV5-6 and TRBJ2-3; TRBD2 agrees at 8 bases. The germline V gene encodes CDR1 SGHDT and CDR2 YYEEEE. This CDR3 region has 17 residues. V lost 2 bases, J lost 2 bases, and 10 bases stayed unmatched. The CDR3 sequence is CASSFSPGGPYTDTQYF. The DNA of the CDR3 is TGTGCCAGCAGCTTTAGCCCGGGGGGGCCCTACACAGATACGCAGTATTTT.

The J gene is TRBJ2-3, the V gene TRBV27, with 7 positions matching TRBD1. The CDR3 length is 17 residues. V gave up 4 bases and J gave up 10 bases; unmatched junction bases: 20. Per the germline V gene, CDR1 is MNHEY and CDR2 is SMNVEV (reference sequence). DNA for the CDR3: TGTGCCAGCAGTTCGATATACGAGACAGGGACCCCTTATTCGCAGTATTTT. Translation gives CASSSIYETGTPYSQYF.

This chain joins TRBV4-1 and TRBJ2-3; D not certain. V was pared by 1 base and J by 3 bases, with 17 bases between. The CDR3 contains 17 residues. The germline CDR1 and CDR2 sequences are MGHRA and YSYEKL. CDR3 coding DNA: TGCGCCAGCAGCCAAGTATTCTTGGGTTCTAGAACAGATACGCAGTATTTT. This sequence encodes CASSQVFLGSRTDTQYF.

This clone was counted only a few times. The chain links TRBV4-3 to TRBJ1-4; TRBD1 matches 10 bases. V shed 0 bases, J shed 7 bases, and the junction held 8 bases outside the gene matches. The CDR3 loop spans 17 amino acids. Germline values: CDR1 LGHNA, CDR2 YSLEER. The CDR3 loop is CASSQEGGGTGAEKLFF. CDR3 bases: TGCGCCAGCAGCCAAGAAGGTGGGGGGACAGGGGCTGAAAAACTGTTTTTT.

DNA of the CDR3: TGTGCCAGCAGCGCCGGAGGCGGAGAGCTGTTTTTT. The encoded protein is CASSAGGGELFF. The V and J genes are TRBV9 and TRBJ2-2, with D maybe TRBD2 (5 bases). Trimming left V 3 bases short and J 11 bases short, with 11 bases between. CDR1 is SGDLS and CDR2 is YYNGEE in the germline V gene. The CDR3 has 12 residues.

The chain carries TRBV6-7 and TRBJ1-3; maybe TRBD1 (5 bases). TRBV6-7 belongs to the ORF category, with a function that is uncertain. V gave up 0 bases and J gave up 0 bases, with 15 bases separating them. The CDR3 extends over 18 amino acids. The CDR3 loop reads CASSYSREGSSSGNTIYF. Here the CDR3 DNA reads TGTGCCAGCAGTTACTCGAGGGAGGGGTCGAGCTCTGGAAACACCATATATTTT.

This chain links TRBV6-2 or TRBV6-3 with TRBJ2-2, with 8 bases aligning to TRBD2. V lost 0 bases and J lost 3; bases outside the gene matches: 9. Germline V CDR1 and CDR2: MNHEY, SVGEGT. The CDR3 covers 18 residues. DNA for the CDR3: TGTGCCAGCAGTTACTCGCCGGGGCGGGGGGCACACACCGGGGAGCTGTTTTTT. The encoded protein is CASSYSPGRGAHTGELFF.

The chain carries TRBV4-3 and TRBJ2-7, with 11 bases that match TRBD2. The CDR3 runs to 14 residues. The germline V gene has CDR1 LGHNA and CDR2 YSLEER. V lost 4 bases, J lost 5 bases, and 4 bases stayed unmatched. The CDR3 here is CASSPLAGDDEQYF. Here the CDR3 DNA reads TGCGCCAGCAGCCCACTAGCGGGGGACGACGAGCAGTACTTC.

About this clone: Other DNA sequences from this sample encode an identical CDR3 as well. The chain uses TRBV6-2 or TRBV6-3 and TRBJ1-1; D might be TRBD1 (5 bases). Trimming removed 5 bases at V and 0 bases at J, with 10 bases between. CDR3 length equals 14 residues. CDR1 is MNHEY, CDR2 SVGEGT, per germline. CDR3 sequence (DNA): TGTGCCAGCAGTCTGGGACGGATGAACACTGAAGCTTTCTTT. Translated, it gives CASSLGRMNTEAFF.

The chain is built from TRBV19 and TRBJ2-3, with TRBD1 as a possible D gene (6 bases). This CDR3 has 14 amino acids. Germline-derived CDR1 and CDR2 are LNHDA and SQIVND (reference sequence). The V gene lost 7 bases and the J gene lost 2 bases, with 13 bases spanning the gap. The CDR3 here is CASTPTGNTDTQYF. CDR3 in DNA: TGTGCCAGTACCCCAACAGGGAACACAGATACGCAGTATTTT. The full variable domain, completed using reference TRBV19 and TRBJ2-3, is DGGITQSPKYLFRKEGQNVTLSCEQNLNHDAMYWYRQDPGQGLRLIYYSQIVNDFQKGDIAEGYSVSREKKESFPLTVTSAQKNPTAFYLCASTPTGNTDTQYFGPGTRLTVL.

This chain connects TRBV4-1 to TRBJ2-3; D may be TRBD2 (5 bases). Germline-derived CDR1 and CDR2 are MGHRA and YSYEKL. The V end lost 4 bases, the J end lost 4 bases, and 15 bases lay between the germline ends. There are 15 residues in the CDR3. This CDR3 reads CASSLEPPLADTQYF. In DNA form, the CDR3 reads TGCGCCAGCAGCCTCGAACCCCCACTAGCAGATACGCAGTATTTT.

This clone was counted between two and nine times. The chain has TRBV12-5 and TRBJ2-7, with D possibly TRBD1 on 6 matching bases. The CDR3 length is 13 residues. CDR1 and CDR2 from the germline V gene are LGHNT and FRNRAP. Trimming pared 1 base from V and 5 bases from J, leaving 9 bases between. The CDR3: CASGLGSGDEQYF. In DNA form, the CDR3 reads TGTGCTAGTGGTTTGGGGTCAGGGGACGAGCAGTACTTC.

The chain employs TRBV6-5 and TRBJ2-2, with 7 bases matching TRBD2. The ends lost 5 bases at V and 4 bases at J; junction bases unmatched: 7. Germline values: CDR1 MNHEY, CDR2 SVGAGI. The CDR3 sequence is 15 residues long. CDR3: CASSRGEYLTGELFF. CDR3 DNA sequence: TGTGCCAGCAGTCGGGGGGAATACCTCACCGGGGAGCTGTTTTTT.

This clone was picked up a small number of times. The chain has TRBV6-5 and TRBJ1-2, with 8 bases matching TRBD1. CDR1 and CDR2 (germline): MNHEY, SVGAGI. V shed 6 bases and J 9 bases; nucleotides not matched to a gene: 9. The CDR3 has 13 amino acids. CDR3 sequence: CASSPGGPPSYTF. CDR3 DNA sequence: TGTGCCAGCAGCCCAGGGGGCCCGCCGAGCTACACCTTC.

V is TRBV6-5 and J is TRBJ2-7; D is perhaps TRBD1 (6 bases). Germline CDR1 MNHEY, CDR2 SVGAGI. Trimming shortened V by 5 bases and J by 4 bases, and 12 bases separated the two germline ends. The CDR3 spans 13 residues. The CDR3 nucleotides are TGTGCCAGCAGTCGGAGACAGGATTACGAGCAGTACTTC. Protein: CASSRRQDYEQYF.

The rearrangement joins TRBV4-3 to TRBJ2-5; TRBD2 agrees at 7 bases. With V trimmed by 0 bases and J by 5 bases, 6 bases remained unmatched. This CDR3 is built from 15 residues. The germline gives CDR1 LGHNA, CDR2 YSLEER. The CDR3 loop reads CASSQEAGVMETQYF. The CDR3 DNA reads TGCGCCAGCAGCCAAGAGGCGGGGGTGATGGAGACCCAGTACTTC.

The V and J genes are TRBV3-1 (or the pseudogene TRBV3-2) and TRBJ2-3; 11 bases line up with TRBD2. CDR1 and CDR2 from the germline V gene are LGHDT and YNNKEL (reference sequence). V was clipped by 6 bases and J by 2 bases; unmatched bases: 7. The CDR3 loop spans 16 amino acids. The CDR3 protein is CASSYRTSGHTDTQYF. CDR3 bases: TGTGCCAGCAGTTACCGGACTAGCGGGCACACAGATACGCAGTATTTT.

The chain joins TRBV28 to TRBJ2-2; unclear D gene. V lost 5 bases and J lost 5, with 18 bases in between. CDR1 and CDR2 (germline): MDHEN, SYDVKM. The CDR3 length is 16 residues. The CDR3 is CASSPLAPSATGELFF. In DNA form, the CDR3 reads TGTGCCAGCAGTCCCCTTGCTCCGAGCGCAACCGGGGAGCTGTTTTTT.

This rearrangement joins TRBV7-2 to TRBJ2-2, with 13 positions matching TRBD2. The CDR3 contains 17 residues. V lost 4 bases to trimming and J lost 1 base; unmatched junction nucleotides: 3. Germline CDR1 reads SGHTA; CDR2 reads FQGNSA. The CDR3 DNA is TGTGCCAGCAGCTCTACTAGCGGGGGGGAGAACACCGGGGAGCTGTTTTTT. Encoded protein: CASSSTSGGENTGELFF.

In its sample, this clone was seen once. The CDR3 region has the DNA TGTGCCACCGCGGCCCCAACTATCAGGGGCACTGAAGCTTTCTTT. Amino acids: CATAAPTIRGTEAFF. The J gene is TRBJ1-1, the V gene TRBV15, with D possibly being TRBD1 (6 bases). V lost 8 bases, J lost 4 bases, and 20 bases lay in between. The CDR3 length is 15 residues. CDR1 LNHNV and CDR2 YYDKDF come from the germline V gene (reference sequence).

The rearrangement uses TRBV19 and TRBJ2-7; D is ambiguous. The CDR3 sequence is 14 residues long. Trimming pared 0 bases from V and 4 bases from J, leaving 10 bases between. Germline V gives CDR1 LNHDA, CDR2 SQIVND (reference sequence). CDR3 sequence reads: CASSIDLGRYEQYF. In nucleotides, the CDR3 is TGTGCCAGTAGTATAGACCTAGGCCGGTACGAGCAGTACTTC.

This clone was seen once. The rearrangement joins TRBV27 to TRBJ2-5, with unresolved D. The CDR3 runs to 13 residues. The V gene lost 3 bases and the J gene lost 5 bases, with 10 bases spanning the gap. Germline values: CDR1 MNHEY, CDR2 SMNVEV (reference sequence). Here the CDR3 DNA reads TGTGCCAGCAGTTTTCTACGGGCTGAGACCCAGTACTTC. Its translation: CASSFLRAETQYF.